The source of this T cell receptor (beta chain) is a study of identical twins. In TCRdb, the 5' RACE reads were re-called with MiXCR into one record per CDR3 protein. In the table there are 640,000 or so distinct CDR3 sequences, approximately 6% of which are singletons. The V and J ends lost 5 bases and 5 bases, in that order; junction bases with no gene match: 10. The CDR3 consists of 16 residues. The rearrangement links TRBV12-3 or TRBV12-4 to TRBJ2-5, with 11 bases fitting TRBD1. The material sequenced was naive T cells sorted from blood. The clonotype was recovered from a man aged 18-30 years in good health. The CDR3 region is CASSLSDRGPCETQYF. The CDR3 DNA reads TGTGCCAGCAGTCTCTCGGACAGGGGGCCATGTGAGACCCAGTACTTC.